Listed below are T cell receptor beta chains from one sample, sequenced in a study of T cell responses to AZD1222 COVID-19 vaccine. Repertoires were generated with immunoSEQ multiplex PCR, while TCRdb's copy carries only in-frame clones and drops some. In the table there are roughly 40,000 clones, around 80% of which are singletons. The input for sequencing was peripheral blood, taken on day 0 of AZD1222 vaccination. All receptors come from an adult in good health. Each CDR3 is given with its conserved first and last residue. The D gene is left open where the match is weak. Expanded clones get a size class; other rows say once, few or many, or leave the size out.

J | D | size | V | length | DNA | CDR3
TRBJ1-3 | - | - | TRBV5-1 | 13 | TGCGCCAGCAGCTTGGGGAGCGGAAACACCATATATTTT | CASSLGSGNTIYF
TRBJ1-1 | TRBD1 | - | TRBV27 | 13 | TGTGCCAGCAAAAAACAGGGGCAGGCTGAAGCTTTCTTT | CASKKQGQAEAFF
TRBJ1-1 | - | - | TRBV18 | 14 | TGTGCCAGCTCACCACGTTCACAGAACACTGAAGCTTTCTTT | CASSPRSQNTEAFF
TRBJ1-2 | - | - | TRBV28 | 11 | TGTGCCAGCAGTGCTGACTATGGCTACACCTTC | CASSADYGYTF
TRBJ1-4 | - | - | TRBV6-6 | 14 | TGTGCCAGCAGTCCCAGGGGAGCTAATGAAAAACTGTTTTTT | CASSPRGANEKLFF
TRBJ1-2 | - | - | TRBV7-9 | 12 | TGTGCCAGCAGCTTTGATTCGCGGGGCTACACCTTC | CASSFDSRGYTF
TRBJ1-1 | - | - | TRBV28 | 12 | TGTGCCACCCTTTTTTCGGGCACTGAAGCTTTCTTT | CATLFSGTEAFF
TRBJ2-7 | - | - | TRBV11-2 | 12 | TGTGCCAGCAGCTTAGACGGGGGCCGGCAGTACTTC | CASSLDGGRQYF
TRBJ1-5 | - | - | TRBV24-1 | 16 | TGTGCCACCAGTGATCCTAACCCCTCGGGAGATCAGCCCCAGCATTTT | CATSDPNPSGDQPQHF
TRBJ1-2 | - | - | TRBV12-3/TRBV12-4 | 13 | TGTGCCAGCGGGGCAACAGCTAACTATGGCTACACCTTC | CASGATANYGYTF
TRBJ1-3 | - | - | TRBV19 | 12 | TGTGCCAGCTCGACAGATGGAAACACCATATATTTT | CASSTDGNTIYF
TRBJ2-2 | - | - | TRBV7-2 | 12 | TGTGCCAGCAGCTCATACTACGGGGAGCTGTTTTTT | CASSSYYGELFF
TRBJ1-6 | - | - | TRBV14 | 18 | TGTGCCAGCAGCCAACCCCCCCGGGAGCTAAACTATAATTCACCCCTCCACTTT | CASSQPPRELNYNSPLHF
TRBJ2-7 | - | - | TRBV2 | 11 | TGTGCCAGCAACAGGGCCGACGAGCAGTACTTC | CASNRADEQYF
TRBJ1-3 | - | once | TRBV3-1/TRBV3-2 | 13 | TGTGCCAGCAGCCAAGACAGGGGAAACACCATATATTTT | CASSQDRGNTIYF
TRBJ2-3 | - | - | TRBV19 | 13 | TGTGCCAGTAGTATCGCCTTAACAGATACGCAGTATTTT | CASSIALTDTQYF
TRBJ1-5 | - | - | TRBV28 | 12 | TGTGCCAGCAGCTTAGTCCGGCTGGCCCAGCATTTT | CASSLVRLAQHF
TRBJ2-7 | - | - | TRBV18 | 15 | TGTGCCAGCTCACCAAGAGGAGCCCTGTACTACGAGCAGTACTTC | CASSPRGALYYEQYF
TRBJ2-7 | TRBD1 | - | TRBV5-1 | 13 | TGCGCCAGCCTTGGGGCAGGGGGCGACGAGCAGTACTTC | CASLGAGGDEQYF
TRBJ2-7 | - | once | TRBV28 | 12 | TGTGCCGGTCAGGGGAATGGGGACGAGCAGTACTTC | CAGQGNGDEQYF
TRBJ2-1 | TRBD2 | few | TRBV28 | 17 | TGTGCCAGCAGTTCTAGCGGGGGACCCGGGGGGATGAATGAGCAGTTCTTC | CASSSSGGPGGMNEQFF
TRBJ1-2 | - | - | TRBV5-4 | 14 | TGTGCCAGCAGCTTTGCAGGATATCAAGGTGGCTACACCTTC | CASSFAGYQGGYTF
TRBJ1-4 | - | medium-sized | TRBV2 | 11 | TGTGCCAGCAAGGTGCAGGAAAAACTGTTTTTT | CASKVQEKLFF
TRBJ2-1 | TRBD2 | few | TRBV9 | 16 | TGTGCCAGCAACCTCGGGGGGTCTCGGTCCTACAATGAGCAGTTCTTC | CASNLGGSRSYNEQFF
TRBJ1-1 | - | - | TRBV28 | 13 | TGTGCCAGCACCCTCCCGGTTGGCACTGAAGCTTTCTTT | CASTLPVGTEAFF
TRBJ2-1 | - | - | TRBV5-1 | 15 | TGCGCCAGCAGCTTAATTGGAGAGTCCCGAAATGAGCAGTTCTTC | CASSLIGESRNEQFF
TRBJ2-3 | TRBD1 | - | TRBV3-1/TRBV3-2 | 14 | TGTGCCAGCAGCTACCGACAGGGTAAGGATACGCAGTATTTT | CASSYRQGKDTQYF
TRBJ1-2 | - | few | TRBV7-9 | 13 | TGTGCCAGCAGCGAGGGTGTGGACTATGGCTACACCTTC | CASSEGVDYGYTF
TRBJ1-5 | - | medium-sized | TRBV28 | 13 | TGTGCCAGCAGATCACAGGTGGGTCAGCCCCAGCATTTT | CASRSQVGQPQHF
TRBJ2-1 | TRBD1 | few | TRBV5-6 | 15 | TGTGCCAGCAGCTTAAAGGACAGGAGTTACAATGAGCAGTTCTTC | CASSLKDRSYNEQFF
TRBJ2-7 | - | - | TRBV11-3 | 17 | TGTGCCAGCAGCTTAGATCCTAGGGGCTCCCGAAGGCGGGAGCAGTACTTC | CASSLDPRGSRRREQYF
TRBJ2-7 | - | few | TRBV7-2 | 14 | TGTGCCAGCAGCCTGGGACCTCCGCCCAACGAGCAGTACTTC | CASSLGPPPNEQYF
TRBJ2-5 | - | - | TRBV10-1 | 15 | TGCGCCAGCAGCGCACATCAGGAGGGACAAGAGACCCAGTACTTC | CASSAHQEGQETQYF
TRBJ1-2 | TRBD1 | - | TRBV19 | 16 | TGTGCCAGTAGTACTCGGGACAGCCCGACCCGGGGCGGCTACACCTTC | CASSTRDSPTRGGYTF
TRBJ2-1 | TRBD2 | - | TRBV3-1/TRBV3-2 | 17 | TGTGCCAGCAGCCGCCCCCAGCGGGGGGGCCTGGGCGATGAGCAGTTCTTC | CASSRPQRGGLGDEQFF
TRBJ1-4 | TRBD1 | - | TRBV28 | 14 | TGTGCCAGCAGGGGGACAGGGGACAATGAAAAACTGTTTTTT | CASRGTGDNEKLFF
TRBJ1-1 | - | few | TRBV11-3 | 13 | TGTGCCAGCAGCCGGGCCCGGGGCACTGAAGCTTTCTTT | CASSRARGTEAFF
TRBJ2-1 | - | - | TRBV7-2 | 13 | TGTGCCAGCAGCTCTCTCCTAGGTACTGAGCAGTTCTTC | CASSSLLGTEQFF
TRBJ1-4 | - | once | TRBV6-5 | 14 | TGTGCCAGCAGTTATGGGGGGCCAATGAAAAAACTGTTTTTT | CASSYGGPMKKLFF
TRBJ1-2 | - | - | TRBV4-2 | 15 | TGTGCCAGCAGCCAAGACCCGGGGGGCTCCTATGGCTACACCTTC | CASSQDPGGSYGYTF
TRBJ1-5 | TRBD1 | - | TRBV7-8 | 19 | TGTGCCAGCAGCCCAGTGCCGGACAGGGGTGAAAATAGCAATCAGCCCCAGCATTTT | CASSPVPDRGENSNQPQHF
TRBJ2-1 | - | - | TRBV28 | 16 | TGTGCCAGCATCCCCACCGAGGGGTTGGGAGAGAATGAGCAGTTCTTC | CASIPTEGLGENEQFF
TRBJ1-1 | - | - | TRBV6-5 | 14 | TGTGCCAGCAGTCCCAGGTCCGGAAGGACTGAAGCTTTCTTT | CASSPRSGRTEAFF
TRBJ2-2 | TRBD1 | - | TRBV10-1 | 17 | TGCGCCAGCAGTGGCCCCATGACAGGGGGTCGCCACGGGGAGCTGTTTTTT | CASSGPMTGGRHGELFF
TRBJ1-1 | - | - | TRBV9 | 14 | TGTGCCAGCAGCGCCACAGGGTCGGGCACTGAAGCTTTCTTT | CASSATGSGTEAFF
TRBJ1-6 | TRBD1 | - | TRBV5-1 | 17 | TGCGCCAGCAGCTTGGGAGACAGGGGACTCCCGAACTCACCCCTCCACTTT | CASSLGDRGLPNSPLHF
TRBJ2-1 | - | - | TRBV11-3 | 14 | TGTGCCAGCAGCTTAAGGGGCCTATCCAATGAGCAGTTCTTC | CASSLRGLSNEQFF
TRBJ2-1 | - | - | TRBV28 | 16 | TGTGCCAGCAGTTCCCGGGGTAGCGGAACCTACAATGAGCAGTTCTTC | CASSSRGSGTYNEQFF
TRBJ2-7 | - | - | TRBV2 | 16 | TGTGCCAGCAGTGTTCCGGGAATTGGGGTCGGGTACGAGCAGTACTTC | CASSVPGIGVGYEQYF
TRBJ1-3 | - | - | TRBV7-9 | 16 | TGTGCCAGCGGGCCGTTAGACCGGTTCTCTGGAAACACCATATATTTT | CASGPLDRFSGNTIYF
TRBJ1-3 | TRBD1 | - | TRBV18 | 15 | TGTGCCAGCTCACCTTCCCAGGGGGCGAGAAACACCATATATTTT | CASSPSQGARNTIYF
TRBJ2-7 | TRBD2 | - | TRBV3-1/TRBV3-2 | 15 | TGTGCCAGCAGCCAAGGGGGGGGGAATATGTACGAGCAGTACTTC | CASSQGGGNMYEQYF
TRBJ2-5 | TRBD1 | - | TRBV30 | 15 | TGTGCCTGGATTCCCCGCAGGGGGCCCCTAGAGACCCAGTACTTC | CAWIPRRGPLETQYF
TRBJ1-2 | - | - | TRBV27 | 14 | TGTGCCAGCAGTTTATCGTGGGGTACCTATGGCTACACCTTC | CASSLSWGTYGYTF
TRBJ1-2 | - | - | TRBV28 | 11 | TGTGCCAGCAGTGCCATCGGAGGCTACACCTTC | CASSAIGGYTF